Following are 25 T cell receptor beta chains from one sample sequenced in a study of breast tumors, draining lymph nodes, adjacent tissues (dated by TCRdb to between 2015 and 2016). Library creation used multiplex PCR. The data were produced on an Illumina HiSeq 2000. TCRdb reprocessed the public reads (quality trimming at Q25 with fastp, clone calling with MiXCR) and kept in-frame beta chains. Rows with a matching CDR3 protein are joined into one entry that keeps the most common DNA and genes. The sample table lists some 200,000 distinct CDR3 sequences, 31% of them with a count of one. 4% to 5.5% of the sample is taken by the ten largest. The lymph node samples were taken from the axillary draining lymph nodes of breast cancer patients. Sequencing was carried out using axillary lymph node tissue. The receptors derive from a female donor with breast cancer. Some clones in this sample may be carry-over from other donors' samples.

This clonotype was detected many times. This rearrangement joins TRBV20-1 to TRBJ1-2; D is unresolved. The germline gives CDR1 DFQATT, CDR2 SNEGSKA (reference sequence). Trimming took 6 bases from V and 0 from J, leaving 20 bases between them. This CDR3 region has 16 residues. CDR3 residues: CSASVGLVWANYGYTF. The CDR3 coding sequence is TGCAGTGCCAGTGTCGGCCTAGTTTGGGCTAACTATGGCTACACCTTC.

This clonotype was seen many times. The chain couples TRBV5-4 to TRBJ2-5, with 9 bases matching TRBD1. The CDR3 covers 14 residues. Germline CDR1 is SGHNT and CDR2 is YYREEE (reference sequence). Germline trimming cut 7 bases from V and 4 bases from J; bases unmatched to any gene: 8. CDR3 loop: CASGRQGEGETQYF. In DNA form, the CDR3 reads TGTGCCAGCGGGAGACAGGGGGAGGGAGAGACCCAGTACTTC.

This clonotype has a count of ten or more. The chain joins TRBV7-8 to TRBJ2-3; 8 positions match TRBD2. Germline lookup yields CDR1 SGHVS and CDR2 FQNEAQ. V was pared by 3 bases and J by 3 bases, with 14 bases of the junction left unmatched. The CDR3 contains 18 residues. CDR3 protein: CASSFWGQWAGGTDTQYF. DNA of the CDR3: TGTGCCAGCAGCTTTTGGGGGCAGTGGGCGGGGGGAACAGATACGCAGTATTTT.

This clonotype was seen more than once but under ten times. Just one base apart from a much larger clone, this may be a read error. This is likely a read error, given that the CDR3 carries no conserved phenylalanine or tryptophan at its end. The gene calls are TRBV20-1 and TRBJ2-5; possibly TRBD2 for D (6 bases). The germline CDR1 and CDR2 sequences are DFQATT and SNEGSKA (reference sequence). Trimming removed 6 bases from V and 5 bases from J, with 10 bases in between. The CDR3 runs to 11 residues. The CDR3 DNA is TGCAGTGCCCCCAGCGGGGAGACCCAGTACCTC. The encoded protein is CSAPSGETQYL.

Remarks on this clonotype: This may stem from a read error, because a much larger clone lies one nucleotide away. The chain carries TRBV30 and TRBJ2-3, with D perhaps assigned TRBD1 or TRBD2 (5 bases each). In germline, CDR1 is GTSNPN, CDR2 SVGIG (reference sequence). The germline V and J ends were trimmed by 3 bases and 8 bases, with 9 bases remaining between them. There are 11 residues in the CDR3. CDR3 in amino acids: CAWRTGGTQYF. CDR3 DNA sequence: TGTGCCTGGAGGACTGGGGGTACGCAGTATTTT.

This clonotype appeared a single time. Possible read error: a much larger clone is one base away. The chain uses TRBV30 and TRBJ2-7; the D call may be TRBD1 or TRBD2 (5 bases each). Germline CDR1 GTSNPN, CDR2 SVGIG (reference sequence). Trimming cost V 1 base and J 6 bases, with 25 bases left between them. CDR3 size: 17 residues. The CDR3 loop is CAWSEPQYEGIMGEQYF. For the CDR3, the DNA is TGTGCCTGGAGTGAGCCCCAGTATGAGGGGATCATGGGCGAGCAGTACTTC.

This clonotype was recorded many times. The V call is TRBV7-6, the J call TRBJ2-2; 8 bases align to TRBD2. Trimming cost V 1 base and J 9 bases; bases outside gene matches: 10. In germline, CDR1 is SGHVS, CDR2 FNYEAQ. The CDR3 spans 16 residues. The CDR3 region is CASSLGLAGRGRELFF. DNA for the CDR3: TGTGCCAGCAGCTTAGGACTAGCCGGGAGGGGCCGGGAGCTGTTTTTT. The variable domain in full, completed from reference TRBV7-6 and TRBJ2-2, reads GAGVSQSPRYKVTKRGQDVALRCDPISGHVSLYWYRQALGQGPEFLTYFNYEAQQDKSGLPNDRFSAERPEGSISTLTIQRTEQRDSAMYRCASSLGLAGRGRELFFGEGSRLTVL.

The table lists this clonotype with many counts. This rearrangement joins TRBV28 to TRBJ2-3; TRBD2 matches at 7 bases. This CDR3 spans 14 amino acids. Unmatched junction bases numbered 5, after V lost 7 bases and J lost 1 base. The V gene's germline CDR1 is MDHEN and CDR2 SYDVKM. The CDR3 sequence is CASNGRTGTDTQYF. The CDR3 DNA reads as TGTGCCAGCAACGGGAGGACGGGCACAGATACGCAGTATTTT. The variable domain in full, completed from reference TRBV28 and TRBJ2-3, reads DVKVTQSSRYLVKRTGEKVFLECVQDMDHENMFWYRQDPGLGLRLIYFSYDVKMKEKGDIPEGYSVSREKKERFSLILESASTNQTSMYLCASNGRTGTDTQYFGPGTRLTVL.

The chain couples TRBV19 to TRBJ2-3; 8 nucleotides line up with TRBD2. Germline V gene sequence: CDR1 LNHDA, CDR2 SQIVND (reference sequence). Losses at the gene ends were 5 bases for V and 3 bases for J; bases not matched to a gene: 4. The CDR3 contains 14 residues. The CDR3: CASSDGRGTDTQYF. CDR3 sequence (DNA): TGTGCCAGTAGTGACGGGAGGGGGACAGATACGCAGTATTTT. The entire variable domain, with the rest obtained from reference TRBV19 and TRBJ2-3, is as follows: DGGITQSPKYLFRKEGQNVTLSCEQNLNHDAMYWYRQDPGQGLRLIYYSQIVNDFQKGDIAEGYSVSREKKESFPLTVTSAQKNPTAFYLCASSDGRGTDTQYFGPGTRLTVL.

Remarks on this clonotype: This may come from a read error, since a much larger clone is one base off. J is TRBJ2-1 and V is TRBV9; perhaps TRBD2 as D (5 bases). The length of the CDR3 is 16 residues. The germline gives CDR1 SGDLS, CDR2 YYNGEE. The germline V and J ends were trimmed by 6 bases and 0 bases, with 16 bases remaining between them. The CDR3 coding sequence is TGTGCCAGCAACCCCACATTGGGGAGCTCCTACAATGAGCAGTTCTTC. Translated, it gives CASNPTLGSSYNEQFF.

This clonotype was seen only a few times. With a much larger clone just one base away, this may be a read error. The V and J genes are TRBV7-7 and TRBJ2-5; 15 positions match TRBD2. Germline CDR1 reads SSHAT; CDR2 reads FNYEAQ (reference sequence). This CDR3 is 18 amino acids long. This chain's CDR3 is CASSLAGLAGGNQQTQYF. The CDR3, as DNA: TGTGCTAGCAGCTTAGCGGGACTAGCGGGAGGAAACCAACAGACCCAGTACTTC.

On this clonotype: A clone one base away is much larger, so this may be a read error. The CDR3 DNA reads as TGTGCCTGGACCAGGGAAAAGGACTATGGCTGCACCTTC. Amino acids: CAWTREKDYGCTF. The genes are TRBV30 and TRBJ1-2; possibly TRBD1 for D (5 bases). Per the germline V gene, CDR1 is GTSNPN and CDR2 is SVGIG (reference sequence). The CDR3 length is 13 residues.

This clonotype was seen ten or more times. The rearrangement joins TRBV7-9 to TRBJ2-7, with D possibly TRBD1 on 6 matching bases. V shed 1 base and J shed 0 bases, with 16 bases lying between them. The CDR3 runs 17 residues. Germline V gene data show CDR1 as SEHNR and CDR2 as FQNEAQ (reference sequence). This CDR3 is CASSLGAVGQSSYEQYF. The CDR3 coding sequence is TGTGCCAGCAGCTTAGGGGCAGTAGGACAGAGCTCCTACGAGCAGTACTTC.

In this sample, this clonotype turned up many times. This chain uses TRBV20-1 with TRBJ2-7; the D is unclear. The V end lost 5 bases, the J end lost 2 bases, and 13 bases lay between the germline ends. In germline, CDR1 is DFQATT, CDR2 SNEGSKA (reference sequence). The CDR3 is 13 residues long. The CDR3 loop is CSASGQPAYEQYF. The CDR3 nucleotides are TGCAGTGCTTCCGGGCAACCTGCCTACGAGCAGTACTTC.

This clonotype was seen many times. The chain joins TRBV2 to TRBJ2-7; weak D call: TRBD1 (6 bases). Germline assignment: CDR1 SNHLY and CDR2 FYNNEI. The CDR3 has 11 amino acids. Trimming left V 6 bases short and J 10 bases short, with 13 bases between. The CDR3 DNA reads as TGTGCCAGCAGGTTAGCACAGGGACAGTACTTC. This translates into CASRLAQGQYF.

This clonotype was picked up many times. The chain employs TRBV7-9 and TRBJ2-5; 10 bases are a match to TRBD2. CDR3 length equals 15 residues. The germline V gene has CDR1 SEHNR and CDR2 FQNEAQ (reference sequence). V trimming: 4 bases; J trimming: 5 bases; junction bases outside the gene matches: 7. The CDR3 here is CASSYLAGGRETQYF. CDR3 DNA sequence: TGTGCCAGCAGCTATTTAGCGGGAGGCCGGGAGACCCAGTACTTC.

This clonotype was found a few times. The chain employs TRBV18 and TRBJ2-2, with unresolved D. The V and J ends lost 0 bases and 9 bases respectively, with 11 bases between them. This CDR3 contains 14 residues. Looked up from germline, CDR1 is KGHSH and CDR2 is LQKENI. The CDR3 sequence: CASSPPIRSRELFF. The CDR3 nucleotides are TGTGCCAGCTCACCACCGATACGGAGTAGGGAGCTGTTTTTT.

This clonotype was recorded at least ten times. The gene calls are TRBV6-6 and TRBJ2-7, with a weak D call TRBD1 (6 bases). CDR1 and CDR2 (germline): MNHNY, SVGAGI (reference sequence). Trimming stripped 5 bases from V and 2 bases from J, with 16 bases between. CDR3 length: 15 residues. In DNA, the CDR3 is TGTGCCAGCAGTCACGGGACAAGCATACCCTACGAGCAGTACTTC. Its translation is CASSHGTSIPYEQYF.

In DNA form, the CDR3 reads TGTGCCACGGACCGATGGGGTAATTCACCCCTCCACTTT. Amino acid sequence: CATDRWGNSPLHF. The rearrangement links TRBV10-3 to TRBJ1-6; D ambiguous. The germline V and J ends were trimmed by 10 bases and 6 bases, with 13 bases remaining between them. This CDR3 spans 13 amino acids. Germline loops: CDR1 ENHRY, CDR2 SYGVKD.

This clonotype was seen many times. V is TRBV12-3 or TRBV12-4 and J is TRBJ2-5, with 7 bases aligning to TRBD1. This CDR3 has 15 residues. Trimming cost V 5 bases and J 4 bases; bases outside gene matches: 10. The CDR3 coding sequence is TGTGCCAGCAGTGCGCGCCTGACAGGGATAGAGACCCAGTACTTC. Protein product: CASSARLTGIETQYF.

There are many counts of this clonotype. The rearrangement joins TRBV30 to TRBJ1-5; D not certain. V lost 1 base and J lost 9, with 10 bases in between. Germline V gene lookup returns CDR1 GTSNPN and CDR2 SVGIG (reference sequence). The CDR3 runs to 12 residues. The chain's CDR3 is CAWSEVSGPQHF. CDR3 DNA: TGTGCCTGGAGTGAAGTCTCCGGGCCCCAGCATTTT. The full variable domain, completed using reference TRBV30 and TRBJ1-5, is SQTIHQWPATLVQPVGSPLSLECTVEGTSNPNLYWYRQAAGRGLQLLFYSVGIGQISSEVPQNLSASRPQDRQFILSSKKLLLSDSGFYLCAWSEVSGPQHFGDGTRLSIL.

The sample holds many counts of this clonotype. The chain uses TRBV19 and TRBJ2-5, with D maybe TRBD1 (6 bases). CDR1 LNHDA and CDR2 SQIVND come from the germline V gene (reference sequence). The length of the CDR3 is 17 residues. The V and J ends lost 4 bases and 1 base respectively, with 19 bases between them. In DNA, the CDR3 is TGTGCCAGTAGTAGCCGGACAGCCCCCAAGGGCCAAGAGACCCAGTACTTC. Residues: CASSSRTAPKGQETQYF.

The table lists this clonotype with many counts. J is TRBJ2-2 and V is TRBV9; TRBD2 might be the D (6 bases). Trimming removed 2 bases from V and 7 bases from J, with 12 bases in between. This CDR3 is built from 14 residues. Per germline, CDR1 SGDLS and CDR2 YYNGEE. CDR3 region: CASSVLGGIGELFF. As DNA, the CDR3 is TGTGCCAGCAGCGTTCTCGGGGGAATCGGGGAGCTGTTTTTT.

Notes on this clonotype: The missing conserved phenylalanine or tryptophan at the end of this CDR3 makes a read error likely. The DNA is left out, because the CDR3 cannot be placed on it with certainty; the CDR3 is given as TCRdb lists it. The chain links TRBV20-1 to TRBJ1-2. Germline CDR1 and CDR2: DFQATT and SNEGSKA (reference sequence). The CDR3 numbers 9 amino acids, ends counted. This CDR3 reads CSARGGSTY.

This clonotype was counted between two and nine times. The V call is TRBV29-1, the J call TRBJ1-2, with unresolved D. The length of the CDR3 is 17 residues. Germline values: CDR1 SQVTM, CDR2 ANQGSEA. Trimming removed 1 base at V and 0 bases at J, with 18 bases between. The CDR3 region is CSVEVAIFLCANYGYTF. The CDR3 bases are TGCAGCGTTGAAGTGGCTATATTCTTATGTGCTAACTATGGCTACACCTTC.